This T cell receptor (beta chain) was identified in a study of OX40 agonist ivuxolimab in advanced cancers. On this clone: Its target is not known.

Regarding the study as a whole: Nonresponders included some who also had low normalized T-cell clonal expansion.

This CDR3 spans 12 amino acids. Germline V gene lookup returns CDR1 MNHNS and CDR2 SASEGT. The V and J ends lost 4 bases and 4 bases respectively, with 7 bases between them. The data were produced by immunoSEQ multiplex PCR, yet TCRdb's version contains in-frame clones alone and is incomplete. This table has tens of thousands of clones, approximately 90% appearing once. This clonotype was obtained from an adult with an advanced solid tumor such as melanoma, head and neck, liver or kidney cancer. The chain is built from TRBV6-1 and TRBJ1-2; tentatively, D is TRBD1 (6 bases). Sequenced here: CD4+ or CD8+ T cells sorted from blood, sampled in a trial of the OX40 agonist ivuxolimab. The CDR3 is CASSVGGYGYTF. The CDR3 coding sequence is TGTGCCAGCAGTGTAGGGGGCTATGGCTACACCTTC.